Listed here is a single T cell receptor beta chain. The germline V and J ends were trimmed by 0 bases and 0 bases, with 11 bases remaining between them. CDR3 length equals 16 residues. Germline lookup yields CDR1 LGHNT and CDR2 FRNRAP. These data belong to a study of blood T cell repertoires in COVID-19. TCRdb's copy holds only in-frame clones and misses some; the assay was immunoSEQ multiplex PCR. The sample lists around 300,000 clones, roughly 87% seen once, with 2% to 3% in the top ten. The clonotype comes from a man in his late teens or twenties with active or convalescent COVID-19. The chain carries TRBV12-5 and TRBJ1-2; D might be TRBD1 (6 bases). Sequencing was carried out using peripheral blood. The CDR3 nucleotides are TGTGCTAGTGGTTTGGTCGGACAGCTCACTAACTATGGCTACACCTTC. Translated, it gives CASGLVGQLTNYGYTF.